What follows are 29 T cell receptor beta chains derived from one specimen sequenced in a study of Graves' ophthalmopathy and Graves' hyperthyroidism. The authors amplified TCR beta CDR3 regions from RNA transcripts. An initial RT-PCR round employing HTBI primers preceded a second-round multiplex PCR. Using its own MiXCR run on the multiplex PCR reads, TCRdb lists one record per CDR3 protein. The sample lists around 1,000,000 distinct CDR3 sequences, roughly 35% occurring once. The material sequenced was peripheral blood or thyroid tissue (not recorded which). The source of these receptors is an adult man with Graves' hyperthyroidism.

This clonotype was seen many times. The J gene is TRBJ1-3, the V gene TRBV7-2; TRBD1 matches at 11 bases. Trimming cost V 5 bases and J 2 bases; bases outside gene matches: 8. Germline assignment: CDR1 SGHTA and CDR2 FQGNSA. The CDR3 has 17 amino acids. The CDR3 here is CASSMGDRGRTGNTIYF. CDR3 DNA: TGTGCCAGCAGCATGGGGGACAGGGGGAGAACTGGAAACACCATATATTTT.

The V call is TRBV29-1, the J call TRBJ2-7; D gene uncertain. This CDR3 is 11 amino acids long. The V gene's germline CDR1 is SQVTM and CDR2 ANQGSEA. V was shortened by 2 bases and J by 6 bases, with 8 bases between the two germline ends. DNA of the CDR3: TGCAGCGTTGAAAAGGACGGCGAGCAGTACTTC. This codes for CSVEKDGEQYF.

The rearrangement links TRBV25-1 to TRBJ2-3; 8 bases align to TRBD2. The CDR3 has 14 amino acids. Per germline, CDR1 MGHDK and CDR2 SYGVNS. V trimming: 4 bases; J trimming: 4 bases; junction bases outside the gene matches: 4. For the CDR3, the DNA is TGTGCCAGCAGTGCCGGGGGGGCCCCAGATACGCAGTATTTT. The encoded protein is CASSAGGAPDTQYF.

In its sample, this clonotype was seen many times. The chain joins TRBV10-3 to TRBJ2-5; D not resolved. The CDR3 sequence is 11 residues long. Germline V gene lookup returns CDR1 ENHRY and CDR2 SYGVKD. V gave up 8 bases and J gave up 2 bases, with 6 bases separating them. The CDR3, as DNA: TGTGCCATCCGCCAGCAAGAGACCCAGTACTTC. Encoded protein: CAIRQQETQYF.

The chain employs TRBV10-3 and TRBJ1-2; no clear D gene. V was shortened by 6 bases and J by 4 bases, with 12 bases between the two germline ends. The CDR3 runs to 13 residues. Germline loops: CDR1 ENHRY, CDR2 SYGVKD. The CDR3 here is CAISGGWFYGYTF. DNA of the CDR3: TGTGCCATCAGCGGCGGATGGTTCTATGGCTACACCTTC.

The table lists this clonotype with a few counts. The V call is TRBV6-5, the J call TRBJ2-7; D tentatively fits TRBD1 or TRBD2 (5 bases each). CDR1 and CDR2 from the germline V gene are MNHEY and SVGAGI. The CDR3 sequence is 13 residues long. The V gene lost 10 bases and the J gene lost 2 bases, with 15 bases spanning the gap. CDR3 nucleotide sequence: TGTGCCACGGTGGGACGGACAACCTACGAGCAGTACTTC. Its protein is CATVGRTTYEQYF.

The table lists this clonotype with a few counts. This rearrangement joins TRBV12-3 or TRBV12-4 to TRBJ1-1, with 8 bases lining up with TRBD1. This CDR3 region has 15 residues. Trimming at V came to 7 bases and at J to 9 bases, leaving 16 bases not matched to a gene. The CDR3 spells CASTHPAGGPIQAFF. DNA for the CDR3: TGTGCCAGCACCCACCCCGCAGGGGGCCCGATTCAAGCTTTCTTT.

J is TRBJ2-7 and V is TRBV3-1; the D gene is possibly TRBD2 (5 bases). This CDR3 spans 16 amino acids. Germline V gives CDR1 LGHDT, CDR2 YNNKEL (reference sequence). With 0 bases removed from V and 0 bases from J, the gap between germline ends came to 12 bases. CDR3 sequence reads: CASSQDQRGYSYEQYF. The CDR3 bases are TGTGCCAGCAGCCAAGATCAGAGAGGGTACTCCTACGAGCAGTACTTC.

Many counts were recorded for this clonotype. The rearrangement uses TRBV4-1 and TRBJ1-1; 7 bases line up with TRBD1. Germline CDR1 is MGHRA and CDR2 is YSYEKL. The CDR3 is 13 residues long. The ends lost 2 bases at V and 10 bases at J; junction bases unmatched: 7. CDR3 amino acids: CASSQPNRDRAFF. The CDR3 DNA follows: TGCGCCAGCAGCCAACCAAACCGGGACAGAGCTTTCTTT.

The genes are TRBV7-2 and TRBJ2-7; D gene unclear. Germline CDR1 is SGHTA and CDR2 is FQGNSA. The CDR3 is 14 residues long. V was clipped by 1 base and J by 6 bases, with 13 bases between them. CDR3 loop: CASSLVQGSREQYF. DNA of the CDR3: TGTGCCAGCAGCTTAGTTCAAGGATCCCGCGAGCAGTACTTC.

This clonotype was counted only a few times. The V gene is TRBV9, the J gene TRBJ1-1; 9 bases are shared with TRBD1. There are 19 residues in the CDR3. Germline assignment: CDR1 SGDLS and CDR2 YYNGEE. V dropped 4 bases and J dropped 0; count of bases not matched to a gene: 16. CDR3 nucleotides: TGTGCCAGCAGCATAATCCATACCCGACAGGGGGGCATGAACACTGAAGCTTTCTTT. It specifies CASSIIHTRQGGMNTEAFF. Full variable domain (missing parts from reference TRBV9 and TRBJ1-1): DSGVTQTPKHLITATGQRVTLRCSPRSGDLSVYWYQQSLDQGLQFLIQYYNGEERAKGNILERFSAQQFPDLHSELNLSSLELGDSALYFCASSIIHTRQGGMNTEAFFGQGTRLTVV.

This clonotype was seen only a few times. This chain joins TRBV25-1 and TRBJ2-7, with D perhaps being TRBD1 or TRBD2 (5 bases each). From germline, CDR1 is MGHDK and CDR2 SYGVNS. The CDR3 is 14 residues long. Deletions cut 2 bases from V and 6 bases from J, with 14 bases between. The CDR3 protein is CASSEEGRRGEQYF. The DNA for the CDR3 is TGTGCCAGCAGTGAAGAGGGGCGGCGCGGCGAGCAGTACTTC.

A few counts support this clonotype. V usage is TRBV7-2 and J usage is TRBJ1-5; 7 bases agree with TRBD1. Per the germline V gene, CDR1 is SGHTA and CDR2 is FQGNSA. The CDR3 has 15 amino acids. V shed 6 bases, J shed 7 bases, and the junction held 12 bases outside the gene matches. The CDR3 region has the DNA TGTGCCAGCAGTTTGTCCGGGACAGCGAGGCAGCCCCAGCATTTT. Its translation is CASSLSGTARQPQHF.

The rearrangement links TRBV24-1 to TRBJ1-2; D is uncertain. This CDR3 region has 13 residues. The V gene's germline CDR1 is KGHDR and CDR2 SFDVKD. The V end was cut by 11 bases, the J end by 4 bases, with 16 bases between. The CDR3 nucleotides are TGTGCCAGCAGCCGGCCCCTTAGCTATGGCTACACCTTC. Its translation is CASSRPLSYGYTF.

This clonotype was seen at least ten times. The J gene is TRBJ2-7, the V gene TRBV2; 9 bases line up with TRBD2. The CDR3 has 13 residues. Germline CDR1 and CDR2: SNHLY and FYNNEI. V lost 10 bases to trimming and J lost 6 bases; unmatched junction nucleotides: 10. In DNA, the CDR3 is TGTGCCACGGGGCGGCTAGCGGGGACCGAGCAGTACTTC. Translating it yields CATGRLAGTEQYF.

The chain combines TRBV2 with TRBJ2-7, with unresolved D. There are 11 residues in the CDR3. Germline V gene lookup returns CDR1 SNHLY and CDR2 FYNNEI. V gave up 10 bases and J gave up 6 bases, with 13 bases separating them. Here the CDR3 DNA reads TGTGCCACCCGAATCCCCACCGAGCAGTACTTC. It translates to CATRIPTEQYF.

This clonotype showed up many times. The chain is built from TRBV5-4 and TRBJ1-1, with 11 bases that match TRBD1. This CDR3 is 16 amino acids long. Per germline, CDR1 SGHNT and CDR2 YYREEE (reference sequence). Unmatched junction bases numbered 7, after V lost 0 bases and J lost 6 bases. CDR3 sequence: CASSLGTGGVIPEAFF. The CDR3 DNA follows: TGTGCCAGCAGCTTGGGGACAGGGGGCGTAATACCTGAAGCTTTCTTT.

This clonotype was picked up many times. This chain links TRBV10-2 with TRBJ1-6; a weak D match, TRBD1 (5 bases). Deletions cut 0 bases from V and 10 bases from J, with 13 bases between. The CDR3 totals 15 residues. Per germline, CDR1 WSHSY and CDR2 SAAADI. The CDR3 loop reads CASSESGVANSPLHF. CDR3 bases: TGCGCCAGCAGTGAGTCAGGGGTTGCAAACTCACCCCTCCACTTT.

V usage is TRBV20-1 and J usage is TRBJ2-7; 8 bases line up with TRBD1. This CDR3 is built from 15 residues. The germline CDR1 and CDR2 sequences are DFQATT and SNEGSKA (reference sequence). The J segment lost 4 bases and the V segment lost 5 bases, leaving 13 bases of the junction unmatched. The CDR3 DNA sequence: TGCAGTGCTCGTTTTGCCGGACAGGGTCGGTACGAGCAGTACTTC. The encoded protein is CSARFAGQGRYEQYF.

This clonotype has a count of ten or more. This chain connects TRBV29-1 to TRBJ1-2, with 11 bases identical to TRBD1. Germline values: CDR1 SQVTM, CDR2 ANQGSEA. The V segment lost 1 base and the J segment 7 bases; nucleotides outside the gene matches: 8. This CDR3 contains 15 residues. CDR3 DNA: TGCAGCGTTGAAGTGGGGACAGGGGGGATTGTTGGCTACACCTTC. It specifies CSVEVGTGGIVGYTF.

As DNA, the CDR3 is TGTGCCAGCTCACCAGGGCAGGTGACCGGGGAGCCCCAGCATTTT. Translation gives CASSPGQVTGEPQHF. The rearrangement uses TRBV2 and TRBJ1-5; a weak D match, TRBD1 (5 bases). The length of the CDR3 is 15 residues. V lost 8 bases and J 8 bases, leaving 22 bases between the germline ends. Germline CDR1 and CDR2: SNHLY and FYNNEI.

A word on this clonotype: A much larger clone lies one base from this, so it may be a read error. It is likely a read error, because the conserved phenylalanine at the end of the CDR3 is missing. The V and J genes are TRBV12-3 or TRBV12-4 and TRBJ1-2; tentative D call: TRBD1 (5 bases). The V end was cut by 6 bases, the J end by 4 bases, with 12 bases between. This CDR3 is 13 amino acids long. This chain's CDR3 is CASSFKGAYGYTL. CDR3 DNA sequence: TGTGCCAGCAGCTTTAAAGGGGCCTATGGCTACACCCTC.

This clonotype occurred a few times. This sequence joins TRBV20-1 and TRBJ1-1; D may be TRBD1 (6 bases). This CDR3 is 13 amino acids long. The ends were cut back, 7 bases at V and 3 bases at J, with 15 bases in the middle. Germline V CDR1 and CDR2: DFQATT, SNEGSKA (reference sequence). The CDR3 here is CSDLDSWDTEAFF. The CDR3, as DNA: TGCAGTGACCTGGACAGCTGGGACACTGAAGCTTTCTTT.

This chain connects TRBV7-9 to TRBJ2-2; TRBD1 might be the D (5 bases). V lost 4 bases and J lost 1, with 25 bases in between. The CDR3 has 20 residues. Germline CDR1 and CDR2: SEHNR and FQNEAQ (reference sequence). The CDR3 is CASSSLPGAGRMKNTGELFF. In nucleotides, the CDR3 is TGTGCCAGCAGCTCGCTCCCTGGGGCTGGAAGGATGAAGAACACCGGGGAGCTGTTTTTT.

This clonotype came up a few times. The chain couples TRBV7-9 to TRBJ2-7; 7 nucleotides match TRBD1. The CDR3 covers 12 residues. Looked up from germline, CDR1 is SEHNR and CDR2 is FQNEAQ (reference sequence). The V segment lost 6 bases and the J segment 5 bases; nucleotides outside the gene matches: 4. The CDR3 coding sequence is TGTGCCAGCAGTAAGGGGGCCAACGAGCAGTACTTC. This sequence encodes CASSKGANEQYF.

This clonotype was found many times. The chain employs TRBV20-1 and TRBJ2-5, with TRBD1 matching over 7 bases. With V trimmed by 6 bases and J by 3 bases, 13 bases remained unmatched. Germline CDR1 is DFQATT and CDR2 is SNEGSKA (reference sequence). There are 15 residues in the CDR3. CDR3 DNA sequence: TGCAGTGCCCAGCGAACCGACAGGGTAGAAGAGACCCAGTACTTC. This encodes CSAQRTDRVEETQYF.

Note on this clonotype: A much larger clone is a single base away; this may be a read error. This sequence joins TRBV7-2 and TRBJ2-5; 16 positions agree with TRBD2. CDR1 is SGHTA and CDR2 is FQGNSA in the germline V gene. CDR3 length: 20 amino acids. The CDR3 loop is CAGSLAGGWGLAGGRETQYF. The CDR3 nucleotides are TGTGCCGGCAGCTTAGCCGGCGGGTGGGGACTAGCGGGGGGGCGAGAGACCCAGTACTTC.

This clonotype appeared many times. V is TRBV29-1 and J is TRBJ1-3; D is ambiguous. This CDR3 is 12 amino acids long. CDR1 and CDR2 from the germline V gene are SQVTM and ANQGSEA. Trimming pared 5 bases from V and 0 bases from J, leaving 5 bases between. The CDR3 sequence is CSVWDSGNTIYF. The CDR3 nucleotides are TGCAGCGTTTGGGACTCTGGAAACACCATATATTTT.

The rearrangement links TRBV7-6 to TRBJ2-7; a weak D match, TRBD1 (5 bases). CDR3 length: 15 residues. V was trimmed by 1 base and J by 3 bases, leaving 13 bases between them. Germline assignment: CDR1 SGHVS and CDR2 FNYEAQ. The CDR3: CASSLEQASFYEQYF. Here the CDR3 DNA reads TGTGCCAGCAGCTTAGAACAGGCCTCGTTCTACGAGCAGTACTTC.